This T cell receptor beta chain emerged from a study of response to subunit inactivated influenza vaccine. Points from the study as a whole: It was suggested by the authors that few new T cells are recruited by each seasonal influenza vaccination.

TCRdb passed the RT-PCR reads through MiXCR, listing each CDR3 protein once. The sample has under 850,000 distinct CDR3 sequences, under 20% seen once. About this clonotype: What it binds is unknown.

This CDR3 has 15 residues. The germline CDR1 and CDR2 sequences are LGHNA and YNFKEQ. V gave up 1 base and J gave up 7 bases, with 16 bases separating them. Specimen: PBMCs from blood, collected 4 to 6 days after vaccination. This sequence originates from a man aged 45-65 years who received an inactivated influenza vaccine. This chain links TRBV4-2 with TRBJ1-1, with a possible D match to TRBD1 (6 bases). CDR3 region: CASSQGGQGNGEAFF. The DNA for the CDR3 is TGTGCCAGCAGCCAAGGGGGGCAAGGGAACGGTGAAGCTTTCTTT.